This TCR beta chain was recorded in a study of OX40 agonist ivuxolimab in advanced cancers. Study as a whole: Of mixed ages from about 20 to 85 and averaging approximately 60 years, the group was approximately 84% male.

The V end lost 5 bases, the J end lost 0 bases, and 13 bases lay between the germline ends. The CDR3 loop spans 15 amino acids. Looked up from germline, CDR1 is MNHEY and CDR2 is SVGAGI. Using immunoSEQ multiplex PCR, the repertoire was profiled, and TCRdb retains in-frame clones only, with some absent. The sample lists 65,000 to 95,000 clones, roughly 82% occurring once. The sequencing used CD4+ or CD8+ T cells sorted from blood, collected in a trial of the OX40 agonist ivuxolimab. The rearrangement links TRBV6-5 to TRBJ1-1; TRBD1 is a possible D gene (5 bases). The receptor was isolated from an adult with an advanced solid tumor such as melanoma, head and neck, liver or kidney cancer. The CDR3 is CASSGGAAMNTEAFF. CDR3 sequence (DNA): TGTGCCAGCAGTGGCGGGGCAGCCATGAACACTGAAGCTTTCTTT.